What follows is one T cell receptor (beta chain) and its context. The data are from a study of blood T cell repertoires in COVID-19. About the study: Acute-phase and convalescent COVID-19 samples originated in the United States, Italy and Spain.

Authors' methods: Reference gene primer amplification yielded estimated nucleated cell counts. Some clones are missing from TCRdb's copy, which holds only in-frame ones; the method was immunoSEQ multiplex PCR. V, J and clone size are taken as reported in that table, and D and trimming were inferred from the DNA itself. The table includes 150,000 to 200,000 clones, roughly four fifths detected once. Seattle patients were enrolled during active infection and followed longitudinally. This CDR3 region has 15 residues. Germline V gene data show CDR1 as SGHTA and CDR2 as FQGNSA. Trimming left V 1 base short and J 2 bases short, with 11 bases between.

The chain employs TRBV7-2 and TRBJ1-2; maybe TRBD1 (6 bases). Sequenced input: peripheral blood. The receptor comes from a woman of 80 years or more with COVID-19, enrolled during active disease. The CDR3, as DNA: TGTGCCAGCAGCTTAGGGCGGGGGGGCAACTATGGCTACACCTTC. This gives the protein CASSLGRGGNYGYTF.